This record looks at one T cell receptor (beta chain) sequence and its context. What antigen it recognizes has not been identified. The record has no base qualities; no much larger clone is one base away. The approximately 41 donors, aged roughly 6 to 95 years, were systemically healthy Caucasian individuals from Russia. Each donor gave 8 to 10 milliliters of peripheral blood, drawn into EDTA-treated Vacutainer tubes. Ficoll-Paque density-gradient centrifugation was used to isolate PBMCs, with at least 6 million obtained per sample. Trizol reagent was used to extract total RNA from PBMCs, with at least 6 micrograms per sample. Naive CD45RAhigh/CD27high T cell percentages were measured by flow cytometry on a PBMC aliquot from every donor. This entry is derived from a study of blood T cells in healthy people across ages (dated by TCRdb to 2015 to 2017). As for the study more broadly: Template switching captured roughly one uniquely barcoded TCR beta cDNA molecule per two T cells in model experiments. Four age groups were formed from the donors: young (average about 17 years), middle-aged (around 41), aged (around 62) and long-lived (about 80). To avoid experimental bias, donors of different ages were randomly spread across the sequencing lanes. The study measured age-related changes in TCR beta repertoire diversity using deep sequencing normalized with unique cDNA molecular identifiers. Two additional independent replicas of 1 million unique cDNA reads from the same blood draw were analyzed for two donors (one aged 18 to 29 and one aged 80 or older).

Library prep was done by 5' RACE. Sequencing relied on an Illumina HiSeq 2500. A second roughly 7 to 11 cycle PCR used a sample-barcoded 5' primer and a J-beta primer mix. Each TCR beta cDNA molecule received a unique molecular identifier from a template-switch 5' adaptor carrying 12 random nucleotides. Each sample yielded at least 2.5 million CDR3-containing paired-end reads. All of the RNA was converted into first-strand cDNA using the Mint cDNA synthesis kit, with a TRBC-specific oligonucleotide serving as the primer. Following uracil-DNA glycosylase treatment, a first 18-cycle PCR with universal primers M1SS and BC2_uni_R was performed on all cDNA. The authors' analysis ran thus. For normalization, 1 million high-quality reads, each with a distinct molecular identifier, were randomly selected from each sample. Reads with shared molecular identifiers were discarded instead of being binned into consensus sequences. MiTCR, set to a Q25 quality threshold and the strictest error-elimination algorithm, was used for CDR3 identification, clonotype clustering and error correction. Lower-bound total TCR beta diversity was estimated with a nonparametric unseen species model using Euler transformation. Using fastp trimming at Q25 and MiXCR clonotype assembly, TCRdb reanalyzed the public sequencing data and kept in-frame beta chains. For every CDR3 protein sequence, its rows merge into one entry that carries the most common genes and DNA. What appears here as the V and J calls and clone size reflects TCRdb's work, not the paper's. The sample includes about 970,000 distinct CDR3 sequences, with roughly 50% observed a single time. Around a fifth of the sample comes from the top ten.

General findings and caveats noted by the study authors: As age increased, observed TCR beta diversity per million T cells dropped in a roughly linear way, and a significant reduction was already evident by age approximately 40. Since profiling was done on bulk unsorted PBMCs, naive and antigen-experienced compartments could not be conclusively compared. Estimates of total diversity based on one million sequenced T cells were regarded as lower bounds and as underestimates. Observed TCR beta diversity correlated strongly with the percentage of naive T cells measured by flow cytometry. Compared with the aged group, more naive CD4+ T cells, fewer expanded clones and increased TCR diversity were shown by the long-lived group, suggesting age selection. The CMV infection status of donors was not known, potentially confounding age-related changes in expanded clonotypes.

Inclusive of the bounding cysteine and phenylalanine, the CDR3 is 13 residues long. Only the CDR3 part of the read is kept: 39 bases, read in frame from the first base. CDR1 and CDR2, looked up from the germline V gene (reference sequence), are GTSNPN and SVGIG. V has 8 bases trimmed and J has 4 bases trimmed; junction bases matching no gene number 10. The TCR was taken from a woman aged 55-70 years in good health. The chain uses TRBV30 and TRBJ1-1, and 7 junctional nucleotides match TRBD1. Material for sequencing was blood. The CDR3 protein: CARKTGMGTEAFF. The bases read TGTGCCCGGAAGACAGGGATGGGCACTGAAGCTTTCTTT.